This TCR beta chain was captured by sequencing in a study of breast tumors, draining lymph nodes, adjacent tissues. One entry per CDR3 protein, called by TCRdb with MiXCR from the multiplex PCR reads. The sample consists of about 15,000 distinct CDR3 sequences, approximately 55% of them appearing once. This clonotype has ten or more counts. A much larger clone lies one base from this, so it may be a read error. Germline V gene data show CDR1 as SGHKS and CDR2 as YYEKEE (reference sequence). This CDR3 comprises 14 residues. Trimming took 1 base from V and 2 from J, leaving 10 bases between them. This chain connects TRBV5-5 to TRBJ2-7, with D unresolved. The receptor was derived from a female donor with breast cancer. Some clones in this sample may be carry-over from other donors' samples. Source material: tumor-adjacent breast tissue. CDR3 in amino acids: CASSLRVSTYEQYF. For the CDR3, the DNA is TGTGCCAGCAGCTTGAGGGTATCCACCTACGAGCAGTACTTC. Full variable domain (outside the CDR3, taken from reference TRBV5-5 and TRBJ2-7): DAGVTQSPTHLIKTRGQQVTLRCSPISGHKSVSWYQQVLGQGPQFIFQYYEKEERGRGNFPDRFSARQFPNYSSELNVNALLLGDSALYLCASSLRVSTYEQYFGPGTRLTVT.